Listed here are 30 T cell receptor beta chains from one sample, sequenced in a study of blood T cell repertoires in COVID-19. TCRdb's copy holds only in-frame clones and misses some; the assay was immunoSEQ multiplex PCR. This sample carries under 80,000 clones, approximately 86% of them seen once, and the ten largest clones take 3.9%. Source material: peripheral blood. These receptors originate from a man aged 65-85 years with active COVID-19.

This chain joins TRBV5-1 and TRBJ2-5; possibly TRBD2 for D (5 bases). The CDR3 totals 20 residues. Per the germline V gene, CDR1 is SGHRS and CDR2 is YFSETQ. Between the trimmed V and J ends, which lost 0 bases and 2 bases, there was a span of 26 bases. CDR3 bases: TGCGCCAGCAGCTTGGGTGAGGGCTCCTGGCCCCCTGGAACACAAGAGACCCAGTACTTC. Translated: CASSLGEGSWPPGTQETQYF.

The chain employs TRBV7-2 and TRBJ2-7, with TRBD2 as a possible D gene (6 bases). V lost 7 bases to trimming and J lost 2 bases, with 18 bases between them. The germline gives CDR1 SGHTA, CDR2 FQGNSA. The CDR3 covers 15 residues. The CDR3 sequence: CASTPGVGVTYEQYF. CDR3 DNA: TGTGCCAGCACCCCGGGGGTGGGGGTGACCTACGAGCAGTACTTC.

The genes are TRBV9 and TRBJ2-5; 12 positions agree with TRBD2. V lost 0 bases, J lost 3 bases, and 6 bases stayed unmatched. CDR3 length equals 17 residues. Looked up from germline, CDR1 is SGDLS and CDR2 is YYNGEE. The CDR3: CASSVGSLAGGEETQYF. DNA for the CDR3: TGTGCCAGCAGCGTAGGGTCCCTAGCGGGAGGGGAAGAGACCCAGTACTTC.

V and J are TRBV28 and TRBJ2-3; TRBD1 might be the D (6 bases). The germline CDR1 and CDR2 sequences are MDHEN and SYDVKM. The length of the CDR3 is 16 residues. Trimming cost V 5 bases and J 2 bases, with 17 bases left between them. The CDR3 DNA follows: TGTGCCAGCAGTACCCAACAGGGTTGGGACACAGATACGCAGTATTTT. Its protein is CASSTQQGWDTDTQYF.

This chain connects TRBV27 to TRBJ2-7, with a weak D call TRBD2 (7 bases). Germline assignment: CDR1 MNHEY and CDR2 SMNVEV (reference sequence). This CDR3 comprises 16 residues. With 0 bases removed from V and 3 bases from J, the gap between germline ends came to 15 bases. The chain's CDR3 is CASSLSGGGVNYEQYF. Written as DNA, the CDR3 is TGTGCCAGCAGTTTATCGGGAGGGGGGGTCAACTACGAGCAGTACTTC.

This chain connects TRBV6-4 to TRBJ2-7; 11 nucleotides align to TRBD2. Germline loops: CDR1 MRHNA, CDR2 SNTAGT. V gave up 2 bases and J gave up 0 bases; unmatched junction bases: 12. There are 19 residues in the CDR3. The CDR3 bases are TGTGCCAGCAGTGACCCGGGACTAGCGGAGGCCCGACACTCCTACGAGCAGTACTTC. The encoded protein is CASSDPGLAEARHSYEQYF.

The CDR3 DNA sequence: TGTGCCAGTACCGAACTAGCGGACCGGGAGCTGTTTTTT. Protein product: CASTELADRELFF. V usage is TRBV19 and J usage is TRBJ2-2; 8 nucleotides agree with TRBD2. The CDR3 extends over 13 amino acids. Germline V gene data show CDR1 as LNHDA and CDR2 as SQIVND (reference sequence). V was clipped by 7 bases and J by 9 bases; unmatched bases: 7.

The rearrangement joins TRBV4-3 to TRBJ2-1; 12 nucleotides match TRBD2. CDR3 size: 17 residues. The V gene's germline CDR1 is LGHNA and CDR2 YSLEER. V lost 4 bases and J lost 2; bases outside the gene matches: 6. The DNA for the CDR3 is TGCGCCAGCAGCCCCCACTCTAGCGGGGGGGCCTACAATGAGCAGTTCTTC. Translated: CASSPHSSGGAYNEQFF.

The V and J genes are TRBV5-8 and TRBJ2-1; TRBD2 is a possible D gene (7 bases). Germline CDR1 reads SGHTS; CDR2 reads YDEGEE. V lost 4 bases and J lost 7, with 15 bases in between. The length of the CDR3 is 14 residues. The DNA for the CDR3 is TGTGCCAGCAGCCCCCGGACTAGGGGGAATGAGCAGTTCTTC. Translation gives CASSPRTRGNEQFF. Based on the CDR3 plus reference TRBV5-8 and TRBJ2-1, the full variable domain is EAGVTQSPTHLIKTRGQQATLRCSPISGHTSVYWYQQALGLGLQFLLWYDEGEERNRGNFPPRFSGRQFPNYSSELNVNALELEDSALYLCASSPRTRGNEQFFGPGTRLTVL.

The chain joins TRBV3-1 (or the pseudogene TRBV3-2) to TRBJ2-7; weak D call: TRBD2 (7 bases). The ends were cut back, 3 bases at V and 2 bases at J, with 11 bases in the middle. The CDR3 covers 14 residues. Looked up from germline, CDR1 is LGHDT and CDR2 is YNNKEL (reference sequence). In nucleotides, the CDR3 is TGTGCCAGCAGCCACGGGGGGCATACCTACGAGCAGTACTTC. Its translation is CASSHGGHTYEQYF.

The J gene is TRBJ2-1, the V gene TRBV24-1, with D maybe TRBD1 (6 bases). Trimming took 4 bases from V and 10 from J, leaving 13 bases between them. Per germline, CDR1 KGHDR and CDR2 SFDVKD. The CDR3 contains 13 residues. The CDR3 region has the DNA TGTGCCACCAGTGAGTTGCAGGGGACCGAGCAGTTCTTC. Translation gives CATSELQGTEQFF.

As regards this clone: At one end the junction does not follow the germline gene, possibly because of a read error. The chain carries TRBV14 and TRBJ2-7, with D perhaps TRBD2 (5 bases). Germline CDR1 reads SGHDN; CDR2 reads FVKESK. The CDR3 consists of 12 residues. The CDR3 loop is CASSASGYGQYF. Written as DNA, the CDR3 is TGTGCCAGCAGCGCCTCGGGGTACGGGCAGTACTTC.

The chain is built from TRBV12-3 or TRBV12-4 and TRBJ1-2, with D possibly matching TRBD1 (6 bases). CDR3 length: 12 amino acids. The germline V and J ends were trimmed by 8 bases and 5 bases, with 12 bases remaining between them. This chain's CDR3 is CASQGQSYGYTF. As DNA, the CDR3 is TGTGCCAGCCAAGGACAGTCATATGGCTACACCTTC.

The sample holds one count of this clone. The chain has TRBV7-3 and TRBJ2-3, with D tentatively TRBD2 (6 bases). In germline, CDR1 is SGHTA, CDR2 FQGTGA. CDR3 size: 17 residues. Trimming left V 5 bases short and J 0 bases short, with 18 bases between. The DNA of the CDR3 is TGTGCCAGCAGCCGGGAGAGCGGACGGCCTAGCACAGATACGCAGTATTTT. Amino acid sequence: CASSRESGRPSTDTQYF.

The rearrangement joins TRBV19 to TRBJ1-1; TRBD1 matches at 9 bases. This CDR3 has 16 residues. Germline V gene lookup returns CDR1 LNHDA and CDR2 SQIVND (reference sequence). V lost 3 bases and J lost 4; bases outside the gene matches: 9. The CDR3 loop is CASSIQQGARGTEAFF. CDR3 bases: TGTGCCAGTAGTATCCAACAGGGGGCGAGAGGCACTGAAGCTTTCTTT.

This chain connects TRBV2 to TRBJ1-1; TRBD1 is a possible D gene (5 bases). The CDR3 is 14 amino acids. Trimming took off 0 bases at V and 5 bases at J, with 10 bases between the two ends. Germline assignment: CDR1 SNHLY and CDR2 FYNNEI. The CDR3 reads CASSEAGAATEAFF. CDR3 DNA: TGTGCCAGCAGTGAAGCTGGGGCGGCGACTGAAGCTTTCTTT.

The chain uses TRBV30 and TRBJ2-7, with 7 positions matching TRBD2. The trim removed 2 bases at V and 3 bases at J, leaving 13 bases unmatched. This CDR3 region has 16 residues. Germline CDR1 reads GTSNPN; CDR2 reads SVGIG (reference sequence). For the CDR3, the DNA is TGTGCCTGGAGTTCGGGGCCTAGCGGACCTTACTACGAGCAGTACTTC. Its protein product is CAWSSGPSGPYYEQYF.

The gene calls are TRBV30 and TRBJ2-5; D gene unclear. The length of the CDR3 is 12 residues. Germline assignment: CDR1 GTSNPN and CDR2 SVGIG (reference sequence). The V end was cut by 3 bases, the J end by 5 bases, with 10 bases between. The CDR3 DNA follows: TGTGCCTGGAGCCCCACCCAGGAGACCCAGTACTTC. Its translation: CAWSPTQETQYF.

The V gene is TRBV19, the J gene TRBJ2-7; D might be TRBD2 (5 bases). CDR3 length: 8 amino acids. The germline V gene has CDR1 LNHDA and CDR2 SQIVND (reference sequence). This chain's CDR3 is CASSMRGV. CDR3 in DNA: TGTGCCAGTAGTATGCGCGGGGTC.

DNA of the CDR3: TGCAGCGCCGCGGGAGGGGGCTACGAGCAGTACTTC. This sequence encodes CSAAGGGYEQYF. This sequence joins TRBV29-1 and TRBJ2-7; 9 nucleotides align to TRBD2. Looked up from germline, CDR1 is SQVTM and CDR2 is ANQGSEA. Trimming took 7 bases from V and 3 from J; bases not matched to a gene: 4. The CDR3 covers 12 residues.

The chain links TRBV4-1 to TRBJ2-5; 12 nucleotides agree with TRBD2. Trimming at V came to 4 bases and at J to 5 bases, leaving 11 bases not matched to a gene. The CDR3 is 17 residues long. Germline CDR1 is MGHRA and CDR2 is YSYEKL. The CDR3 sequence is CASSPLGLAGPRETQYF. DNA of the CDR3: TGCGCCAGCAGCCCCTTAGGACTAGCGGGGCCGCGCGAGACCCAGTACTTC.

This rearrangement joins TRBV5-5 to TRBJ2-7; D remains unclear. CDR1 is SGHKS and CDR2 is YYEKEE in the germline V gene (reference sequence). Trimming took 5 bases from V and 6 from J, leaving 15 bases between them. This CDR3 is 13 amino acids long. In DNA, the CDR3 is TGTGCCAGCAGACGCGGTGGTCCTTTCGAGCAGTACTTC. Translated: CASRRGGPFEQYF.

This chain links TRBV4-3 with TRBJ2-5, with unresolved D. This CDR3 has 13 residues. V gave up 0 bases and J gave up 6 bases, with 8 bases separating them. CDR1 and CDR2 from the germline V gene are LGHNA and YSLEER. The CDR3 reads CASSQEREKTQYF. CDR3 nucleotide sequence: TGCGCCAGCAGCCAAGAAAGAGAGAAGACCCAGTACTTC.

The chain recombines TRBV27 with TRBJ2-5, with a possible D match to TRBD2 (6 bases). V was shortened by 6 bases and J by 5 bases, with 16 bases between the two germline ends. Germline V gene data show CDR1 as MNHEY and CDR2 as SMNVEV (reference sequence). This CDR3 region has 14 residues. The CDR3 loop is CASSPSWAGETQYF. The CDR3 nucleotides read TGTGCCAGCAGCCCCTCCTGGGCGGGGGAGACCCAGTACTTC.

V and J are TRBV5-1 and TRBJ2-3, with 11 bases aligning to TRBD2. V dropped 8 bases and J dropped 5; count of bases not matched to a gene: 10. Germline V gene data show CDR1 as SGHRS and CDR2 as YFSETQ. This CDR3 region has 15 residues. CDR3 loop: CASNLAGGGGDTQYF. Here the CDR3 DNA reads TGCGCCAGTAATCTAGCGGGAGGAGGTGGAGATACGCAGTATTTT.

V gene TRBV5-4 combines with J gene TRBJ2-7, with TRBD2 as a possible D gene (6 bases). Trimming took 0 bases from V and 1 from J, leaving 8 bases between them. The CDR3 extends over 14 amino acids. Per germline, CDR1 SGHNT and CDR2 YYREEE (reference sequence). Written as DNA, the CDR3 is TGTGCCAGCAGCTTGGCTGCGGGGTCCTACGAGCAGTACTTC. Protein sequence: CASSLAAGSYEQYF.

DNA of the CDR3: TGCGCCAGGCGGGGGGGGCAGTCGCCGTACGAGCAGTACTTC. It translates to CARRGGQSPYEQYF. The rearrangement uses TRBV5-1 and TRBJ2-7, with 9 bases that match TRBD2. Per the germline V gene, CDR1 is SGHRS and CDR2 is YFSETQ. V was pared by 8 bases and J by 4 bases, with 10 bases of the junction left unmatched. CDR3 length: 14 residues.

The chain carries TRBV4-2 and TRBJ1-5, with a tentative D call TRBD1 (6 bases). Germline CDR1 reads LGHNA; CDR2 reads YNFKEQ. Trimming stripped 4 bases from V and 7 bases from J, with 17 bases between. The CDR3 is made up of 15 amino acids. The CDR3 reads CASSPSGGAGQPQHF. The CDR3 DNA is TGTGCCAGCAGCCCGAGTGGGGGGGCGGGGCAGCCCCAGCATTTT.

A note on this clone: Different DNA sequences within this sample yield the same CDR3. The rearrangement joins TRBV29-1 to TRBJ2-5, with D unresolved. Trimming removed 5 bases at V and 1 base at J, with 5 bases between. There are 11 residues in the CDR3. Germline loops: CDR1 SQVTM, CDR2 ANQGSEA. The CDR3 DNA follows: TGCAGCGTTCGAGGCCAAGAGACCCAGTACTTC. This codes for CSVRGQETQYF.

CDR3 sequence: CAWSATRGPGQPQHF. In DNA, the CDR3 is TGTGCCTGGAGTGCCACCAGGGGTCCGGGACAGCCCCAGCATTTT. The chain couples TRBV30 to TRBJ1-5; tentative D call: TRBD1 (6 bases). CDR3 length equals 15 residues. Looked up from germline, CDR1 is GTSNPN and CDR2 is SVGIG (reference sequence). Trimming cost V 1 base and J 7 bases, with 17 bases left between them.